This T cell receptor beta chain stems from a study of blood T cells in healthy people across ages. PCR was performed a second time for roughly 7 to 12 cycles using a sample-barcoded 5' primer and a J-beta primer mix. Each CDR3 protein is one row after TCRdb ran MiXCR on the 5' RACE reads. The table includes roughly 1,300,000 distinct CDR3 sequences, around 59% detected once. The table lists this clonotype with a few counts. The CDR3 runs to 14 residues. Per germline, CDR1 MDHEN and CDR2 SYDVKM. The ends were cut back, 3 bases at V and 3 bases at J, with 10 bases in the middle. This clonotype was sampled from a man younger than 30 in good health. The chain joins TRBV28 to TRBJ2-3, with D possibly matching TRBD2 (5 bases). Sequences were obtained from blood. CDR3 protein: CASSLDQRTDTQYF. In DNA form, the CDR3 reads TGTGCCAGCAGTTTGGACCAGCGGACAGATACGCAGTATTTT.